This is a list of T cell receptor beta chains from one sample in a study of CD4+ T cells in melanoma. Data came from immunoSEQ multiplex PCR; TCRdb stores just in-frame clones and leaves some out. The sample holds 140,000 or so clones; 80% to 95% are singletons and the top ten take 1.5%. These receptors were collected from a human donor with melanoma. Both conserved end residues are part of each CDR3. The D gene is left open where the match is weak.

. | 15 | TRBJ2-3 | TRBV4-1 | TGCGCCAGCAGCCAAGACCGCGGGGTCTCAGATACGCAGTATTTT | CASSQDRGVSDTQYF
TRBD2 | 17 | TRBJ2-2 | TRBV18 | TGTGCCAGCTCACCTCTATCCCGGCAGGGAGGGACCGGGGAGCTGTTTTTT | CASSPLSRQGGTGELFF
. | 12 | TRBJ1-2 | TRBV7-6 | TGTGCCAGCAGCTTAACAGGCTATGGCTACACCTTC | CASSLTGYGYTF
. | 14 | TRBJ1-2 | TRBV18 | TGTGCCAGCTCAGAAGGCCGGGGACCCGGGAGCTACACCTTC | CASSEGRGPGSYTF
. | 15 | TRBJ2-2 | TRBV27 | TGTGCCAGCAGTTCTCAGGGGGGGTACACCGGGGAGCTGTTTTTT | CASSSQGGYTGELFF
. | 13 | TRBJ2-7 | TRBV6-1 | TGTGCCAGCAGTGGAGGCAGAGCCTACGAGCAGTACTTC | CASSGGRAYEQYF
TRBD1 | 15 | TRBJ1-1 | TRBV7-8 | TGTGCCAGCAGCTTAGAGGGGACAGGCTCTTCTAAAGCTTTCTTT | CASSLEGTGSSKAFF
. | 13 | TRBJ2-3 | TRBV7-2 | TGTGCCAGCAGCTGGAGGGTAGCGGATACGCAGTATTTT | CASSWRVADTQYF
TRBD1 | 14 | TRBJ1-5 | TRBV29-1 | TGCAGCGTCGCTGGGACAGATAGCAATCAGCCCCAGCATTTT | CSVAGTDSNQPQHF
. | 11 | TRBJ1-4 | TRBV11-3 | TGTGCCAGCAGCTTAGGTGAAAAACTGTTTTTT | CASSLGEKLFF
TRBD2 | 19 | TRBJ2-7 | TRBV15 | TGTGCCACCAGCAGAGTCTCCTCCCGCGCAGGGAGGGCGGGAAACGAGCAGTACTTC | CATSRVSSRAGRAGNEQYF
. | 13 | TRBJ2-1 | TRBV19 | TGTGCCAGTAGTATAGATACGGGGCCCGGGCAGTTCTTC | CASSIDTGPGQFF